These 32 T cell receptor beta chains were sequenced from one sample in a study of T-cell reconstitution after alpha-beta-depleted transplantation in children. Researchers prepared the TCRbeta library using unique molecular identifiers, the study reports. TCRdb called the PCR reads again in MiXCR, with one record for every CDR3 protein. Among about 870,000 distinct CDR3 sequences listed, around 17% were seen once. The source material was PBMCs, mostly from graft donor cells, sampled 360 days after TCRalphabeta/CD19-depleted stem cell transplant. The receptor source for this set is a male patient younger than 18 who had a stem cell transplant for acute lymphoblastic leukemia, so the T cells may come from the graft donor.

The V and J genes are TRBV13 and TRBJ2-7; tentative D call: TRBD2 (5 bases). The CDR3 extends over 15 amino acids. Germline values: CDR1 PRHDT, CDR2 FYEKMQ (reference sequence). V was clipped by 3 bases and J by 5 bases, with 17 bases between them. The CDR3 spells CASSFEREFLDEQYF. The DNA of the CDR3 is TGTGCCAGCAGCTTTGAGAGGGAGTTCCTCGACGAGCAGTACTTC.

The gene calls are TRBV11-2 and TRBJ1-5; D ambiguous. Germline CDR1 is SGHAT and CDR2 is FQNNGV. V lost 0 bases to trimming and J lost 5 bases, with 11 bases between them. The CDR3 contains 15 residues. DNA of the CDR3: TGTGCCAGCAGCTTAGATCTGGGTCGGGATCAGCCCCAGCATTTT. Its translation is CASSLDLGRDQPQHF.

There are a few counts of this clonotype. V is TRBV27 and J is TRBJ1-1; D perhaps matches TRBD1 (5 bases). CDR3 length equals 15 residues. Germline V gives CDR1 MNHEY, CDR2 SMNVEV (reference sequence). V gave up 1 base and J gave up 3 bases, with 12 bases separating them. In DNA form, the CDR3 reads TGTGCCAGCAGTTTATGGGGGGGATGGGACACTGAAGCTTTCTTT. Translated: CASSLWGGWDTEAFF.

The genes are TRBV2 and TRBJ2-1; 9 bases are shared with TRBD2. The CDR3 loop spans 16 amino acids. Germline CDR1 and CDR2: SNHLY and FYNNEI. V lost 9 bases and J lost 7; bases outside the gene matches: 16. CDR3 in DNA: TGTGCCAGGAACCACTTGGCGGGAGGGCCCGGTAATGAGCAGTTCTTC. Translated, it gives CARNHLAGGPGNEQFF.

This clonotype showed up just a few times. The rearrangement joins TRBV5-1 to TRBJ2-7, with D tentatively TRBD2 (5 bases). The CDR3 loop spans 14 amino acids. The germline V gene has CDR1 SGHRS and CDR2 YFSETQ. V shed 4 bases and J shed 3 bases, with 14 bases lying between them. CDR3 residues: CASSHGLENYEQYF. The CDR3 bases are TGCGCCAGCAGCCACGGACTGGAGAACTACGAGCAGTACTTC.

The V call is TRBV12-5, the J call TRBJ2-1; 12 bases map to TRBD1. V lost 5 bases and J lost 6; bases outside the gene matches: 5. The CDR3 is 15 amino acids. Germline CDR1 LGHNT, CDR2 FRNRAP. The CDR3 protein is CASGQQGQGANEQFF. CDR3 DNA sequence: TGTGCTAGTGGTCAACAGGGACAGGGGGCCAATGAGCAGTTCTTC.

CDR3 nucleotide sequence: TGTGCCAGCAGCTTAGGTCAGGATCTGGGTTCACCCCTCCACTTT. It yields the protein CASSLGQDLGSPLHF. The V gene is TRBV13, the J gene TRBJ1-6; D not resolved. This CDR3 is 15 amino acids long. V lost 0 bases, J lost 9 bases, and 12 bases lay in between. Germline V lookup: CDR1 PRHDT, CDR2 FYEKMQ (reference sequence).

This clonotype has a handful of counts. This chain joins TRBV20-1 and TRBJ1-1; D is possibly TRBD1 (6 bases). The CDR3 has 12 residues. Germline V gives CDR1 DFQATT, CDR2 SNEGSKA (reference sequence). Trimming left V 2 bases short and J 7 bases short, with 11 bases between. The CDR3 DNA is TGCAGTGCTAGACGGGGGCCCTTTGAAGCTTTCTTT. Translating gives CSARRGPFEAFF.

The chain employs TRBV12-3 or TRBV12-4 and TRBJ1-2, with D perhaps TRBD1 (6 bases). V dropped 3 bases and J dropped 10 bases, with 18 bases sitting between them. CDR3 size: 14 residues. The CDR3 region has the DNA TGTGCCAGCAGTTTGGATTGGGGGCCTACCGACTACACCTTC. This encodes CASSLDWGPTDYTF.

V and J are TRBV11-3 and TRBJ2-3; D assignment may be TRBD1 or TRBD2 (5 bases each). Germline V lookup: CDR1 SGHNT, CDR2 YENEEA. The CDR3 is 16 amino acids. V lost 1 base, J lost 1 base, and 12 bases lay in between. In nucleotides, the CDR3 is TGTGCCAGCAGCTTAGCCCAGGGACCCGGCACAGATACGCAGTATTTT. It specifies CASSLAQGPGTDTQYF.

The chain has TRBV18 and TRBJ2-1; 10 bases are shared with TRBD2. This CDR3 is 16 amino acids long. CDR1 is KGHSH, CDR2 LQKENI, per germline. The trim removed 2 bases at V and 5 bases at J, leaving 6 bases unmatched. CDR3 nucleotide sequence: TGTGCCAGCTCACCAAGGAGCGGGAGGGCTCACAATGAGCAGTTCTTC. It specifies CASSPRSGRAHNEQFF.

The gene calls are TRBV9 and TRBJ2-5, with D tentatively TRBD1 or TRBD2 (6 bases each). Germline CDR1 reads SGDLS; CDR2 reads YYNGEE. The CDR3 totals 15 residues. The germline V and J ends were trimmed by 3 bases and 5 bases, with 17 bases remaining between them. The CDR3: CASSARGAGVETQYF. CDR3 DNA sequence: TGTGCCAGCAGCGCGAGGGGGGCTGGTGTGGAGACCCAGTACTTC.

The chain recombines TRBV7-9 with TRBJ2-7; 7 nucleotides agree with TRBD1. The trim removed 1 base at V and 1 base at J, leaving 7 bases unmatched. Looked up from germline, CDR1 is SEHNR and CDR2 is FQNEAQ (reference sequence). The CDR3 totals 16 residues. CDR3 loop: CASSLGGQLKSYEQYF. CDR3 nucleotide sequence: TGTGCCAGCAGCTTAGGGGGACAGTTAAAATCCTACGAGCAGTACTTC. The full variable domain, its missing parts supplied by reference TRBV7-9 and TRBJ2-7, is DTGVSQNPRHKITKRGQNVTFRCDPISEHNRLYWYRQTLGQGPEFLTYFQNEAQLEKSRLLSDRFSAERPKGSFSTLEIQRTEQGDSAMYLCASSLGGQLKSYEQYFGPGTRLTVT.

This clonotype came up a few times. The gene calls are TRBV5-1 and TRBJ2-3; no clear D. The CDR3 is 16 amino acids. The germline gives CDR1 SGHRS, CDR2 YFSETQ. V was shortened by 0 bases and J by 1 base, with 12 bases between the two germline ends. The CDR3 region is CASSLATPLRTDTQYF. The DNA of the CDR3 is TGCGCCAGCAGCTTGGCGACACCCCTTCGCACAGATACGCAGTATTTT.

This chain links TRBV7-6 with TRBJ2-7; D possibly corresponds to TRBD1 (5 bases). CDR1 and CDR2 (germline): SGHVS, FNYEAQ. V dropped 0 bases and J dropped 0 bases, with 9 bases sitting between them. This CDR3 is 15 amino acids long. The CDR3 protein is CASSLAQGASYEQYF. In DNA, the CDR3 is TGTGCCAGCAGCTTAGCGCAGGGTGCCTCCTACGAGCAGTACTTC. Combining the CDR3 with reference TRBV7-6 and TRBJ2-7 gives the whole variable domain GAGVSQSPRYKVTKRGQDVALRCDPISGHVSLYWYRQALGQGPEFLTYFNYEAQQDKSGLPNDRFSAERPEGSISTLTIQRTEQRDSAMYRCASSLAQGASYEQYFGPGTRLTVT.

This clonotype was picked up a small number of times. The J gene is TRBJ1-6, the V gene TRBV15, with TRBD1 matching 7 bases. There are 14 residues in the CDR3. Germline V gene lookup returns CDR1 LNHNV and CDR2 YYDKDF (reference sequence). V gave up 5 bases and J gave up 8 bases; unmatched junction bases: 6. CDR3 sequence: CATSSRGLDSPLHF. CDR3 nucleotide sequence: TGTGCCACCAGCTCCAGGGGGTTGGATTCACCCCTCCACTTT.

Ten or more counts support this clonotype. The chain has TRBV6-1 and TRBJ2-3; 8 nucleotides line up with TRBD1. Germline CDR1 and CDR2: MNHNS and SASEGT. J lost 3 bases, V lost 6 bases, and 8 bases had no gene match. CDR3 size: 15 residues. In DNA, the CDR3 is TGTGCCAGCAGCTCAGGGGGCGCGGCGACAGATACGCAGTATTTT. This codes for CASSSGGAATDTQYF.

This chain uses TRBV12-3 or TRBV12-4 with TRBJ2-1; no clear D. The CDR3 consists of 19 residues. Trimming took 3 bases from V and 4 from J, leaving 25 bases between them. CDR3 sequence reads: CASSFGVRLVLPGYNEQFF. In DNA, the CDR3 is TGTGCCAGCAGTTTTGGTGTCAGGTTGGTGCTCCCCGGGTACAATGAGCAGTTCTTC.

The genes are TRBV2 and TRBJ2-2; TRBD1 matches at 11 bases. The V gene's germline CDR1 is SNHLY and CDR2 FYNNEI. V shed 10 bases, J shed 8 bases, and the junction held 9 bases outside the gene matches. The CDR3 runs 14 residues. The CDR3 spells CATQDRGLFGELFF. As DNA, the CDR3 is TGTGCCACACAGGACAGGGGGCTTTTTGGGGAGCTGTTTTTT. The whole variable domain, remainder taken from reference TRBV2 and TRBJ2-2, is EPEVTQTPSHQVTQMGQEVILRCVPISNHLYFYWYRQILGQKVEFLVSFYNNEISEKSEIFDDQFSVERPDGSNFTLKIRSTKLEDSAMYFCATQDRGLFGELFFGEGSRLTVL.

This clonotype was counted ten times or more. The J gene is TRBJ2-5, the V gene TRBV29-1, with 11 bases aligning to TRBD2. The CDR3 consists of 13 residues. Germline V gives CDR1 SQVTM, CDR2 ANQGSEA. V shed 7 bases, J shed 5 bases, and the junction held 6 bases outside the gene matches. The CDR3: CSARLAGFETQYF. CDR3 sequence (DNA): TGCAGCGCAAGACTAGCGGGATTCGAGACCCAGTACTTC.

The table lists this clonotype with many counts. The rearrangement links TRBV29-1 to TRBJ2-2, with D maybe TRBD2 (6 bases). The CDR3 covers 11 residues. The ends were cut back, 4 bases at V and 16 bases at J, with 16 bases in the middle. Germline CDR1 and CDR2: SQVTM and ANQGSEA. Written as DNA, the CDR3 is TGCAGCGTTGTGAGGGGAGGAGGTCGGTTTTTT. It translates to CSVVRGGGRFF.

This clonotype came up a few times. The chain combines TRBV7-9 with TRBJ1-5, with TRBD1 matching 7 bases. V lost 5 bases, J lost 4 bases, and 5 bases stayed unmatched. Germline V gives CDR1 SEHNR, CDR2 FQNEAQ (reference sequence). This CDR3 has 14 residues. CDR3 sequence reads: CASSRDSRNQPQHF. The DNA for the CDR3 is TGTGCCAGCAGCCGGGACAGCAGAAATCAGCCCCAGCATTTT.

The gene calls are TRBV19 and TRBJ2-2; the D is unclear. With 7 bases removed from V and 5 bases from J, the gap between germline ends came to 8 bases. This CDR3 contains 12 residues. Germline CDR1 and CDR2: LNHDA and SQIVND (reference sequence). The CDR3 reads CASNKATGELFF. The CDR3 DNA is TGTGCCAGTAATAAGGCTACCGGGGAGCTGTTTTTT.

At least ten counts were recorded for this clonotype. This rearrangement joins TRBV12-3 or TRBV12-4 to TRBJ2-1, with a possible D match to TRBD2 (5 bases). This CDR3 comprises 15 residues. V lost 6 bases and J 0 bases, leaving 12 bases between the germline ends. The CDR3 spells CASSRDGSSYNEQFF. The CDR3 DNA is TGTGCCAGCAGCAGAGATGGGAGCTCCTACAATGAGCAGTTCTTC.

This clonotype was observed a few times. The chain has TRBV12-3 or TRBV12-4 and TRBJ1-5, with D unresolved. With 5 bases removed from V and 1 base from J, the gap between germline ends came to 12 bases. The CDR3 has 15 residues. The CDR3 is CASSAFWGSNQPQHF. The CDR3 coding sequence is TGTGCCAGCAGTGCCTTTTGGGGAAGCAATCAGCCCCAGCATTTT.

The gene calls are TRBV6-6 and TRBJ2-3; D might be TRBD2 (5 bases). The germline gives CDR1 MNHNY, CDR2 SVGAGI (reference sequence). V lost 8 bases to trimming and J lost 4 bases, with 13 bases between them. The CDR3 has 13 residues. CDR3 sequence reads: CASAESAADTQYF. Here the CDR3 DNA reads TGTGCCAGCGCAGAATCAGCGGCAGATACGCAGTATTTT.

This clonotype occurred a few times. V usage is TRBV5-1 and J usage is TRBJ2-1; 7 positions agree with TRBD2. The CDR3 is made up of 15 amino acids. Germline V lookup: CDR1 SGHRS, CDR2 YFSETQ. V dropped 2 bases and J dropped 8; count of bases not matched to a gene: 10. The CDR3 sequence: CASSFSQGGRDEQFF. In DNA form, the CDR3 reads TGCGCCAGCAGCTTCTCGCAGGGAGGGCGGGATGAGCAGTTCTTC.

The genes are TRBV12-3 or TRBV12-4 and TRBJ2-3; TRBD2 might be the D (5 bases). This CDR3 has 16 residues. V lost 3 bases, J lost 1 base, and 14 bases lay in between. CDR3 loop: CASSFGERKRTDTQYF. CDR3 bases: TGTGCCAGCAGTTTTGGGGAGCGGAAGCGCACAGATACGCAGTATTTT.

V and J are TRBV5-1 and TRBJ2-3; D not certain. The CDR3 spans 18 residues. Trimming left V 1 base short and J 1 base short, with 19 bases between. Germline lookup yields CDR1 SGHRS and CDR2 YFSETQ. The CDR3 reads CASSLIPQLIRGTDTQYF. The CDR3 nucleotides are TGCGCCAGCAGCTTGATCCCCCAGTTAATCCGTGGCACAGATACGCAGTATTTT.

This clonotype has a handful of counts. J is TRBJ2-7 and V is TRBV6-1; 9 bases are shared with TRBD1. The CDR3 has 16 amino acids. V shed 4 bases, J shed 1 base, and the junction held 8 bases outside the gene matches. The germline V gene has CDR1 MNHNS and CDR2 SASEGT. CDR3 sequence: CASSAHPGTGSYEQYF. CDR3 DNA sequence: TGTGCCAGCAGTGCTCACCCCGGGACAGGGTCCTACGAGCAGTACTTC.

The table lists this clonotype with many counts. This rearrangement joins TRBV5-1 to TRBJ1-2; no clear D gene. CDR1 is SGHRS and CDR2 is YFSETQ in the germline V gene. This CDR3 comprises 13 residues. The V end lost 1 base, the J end lost 4 bases, and 8 bases lay between the germline ends. This CDR3 is CASSLRLLYGYTF. The CDR3 nucleotides are TGCGCCAGCAGCTTGCGGCTACTCTATGGCTACACCTTC.

This clonotype has just a few counts. This rearrangement joins TRBV27 to TRBJ1-5; perhaps TRBD1 as D (5 bases). Trimming stripped 5 bases from V and 8 bases from J, with 13 bases between. In germline, CDR1 is MNHEY, CDR2 SMNVEV (reference sequence). CDR3 length equals 13 residues. Here the CDR3 reads CASSKKGTEPQHF. The CDR3 DNA reads TGTGCCAGCAGTAAAAAAGGGACGGAGCCCCAGCATTTT.